One TCR beta chain is described in this entry. Its antigen is unknown. No much larger clone is present one base from it, and per-base qualities are unavailable. TCRbeta CDR3 regions were amplified from genomic DNA by means of the immunoSEQ Assay, a bias-controlled multiplex PCR. The study's processing was this. The number of nucleated cells in each sample was estimated by amplification of reference gene primers within the assay. To quantify the absolute abundance of each unique TCRbeta CDR3 rearrangement, sequence reads were collapsed and filtered. For each sample, productive Simpson clonality was calculated by taking the square root of Simpson's diversity index across productive rearrangements. TCRdb obtained this table from immuneACCESS and retained in-frame rearrangements with V and J assigned. These tables miss some clones; where compared with another copy, unresolved V genes account for less than half of the shortfall, and the remainder is unexplained. That table is the source of V, J and clone size, and D and trimming were worked out from the DNA. Across this sample there are about 290,000 clones, with just under 90% seen only once. Around 10% of the sample is in the top ten clones.

The data derive from a study of blood T cell repertoires in COVID-19 (TCRdb year 2020). Study-wide context: Collaborator samples came from the United States, Italy and Spain and covered acute and convalescent phases of COVID-19. The prospective study material was composed of cDNA or gDNA derived from T cells, B-cell-depleted T cells, or PBMCs. The dataset comprised deeply sampled blood TCRbeta repertoires from subjects exposed to, actively infected with, or recovered from COVID-19. A freely available public database, intended as a resource for researchers studying the immune response to SARS-CoV-2, is where the repertoires were released. Samples came from the ongoing ImmuneRACE study (first 160 participants) plus 1,254 subjects from 6 global collaborators. Nearly every sample came with metadata listing a de-identified subject ID, COVID-19 status, age in years and sex. HLA class I and class II types, where available, came from metadata supplied by the sample provider rather than from assay-based typing.

One collaborating source in Seattle enrolled patients while the patients were actively infected and followed the patients over time throughout the course of disease. The collaborating institutions used their own protocols to collect whole blood in K2EDTA tubes. For TCRbeta analysis, collaborators shipped samples in one of three forms: frozen whole blood, isolated PBMCs, or DNA extracted from either of those sample types. The CDR3 starts with the cysteine, ends with the phenylalanine, and has 15 residues. CDR3 DNA only is kept here, 45 bases in frame from base 1. CDR1 and CDR2 are read off the germline V gene as SGHVS and FQNEAQ. A distance of 14 bases separates the germline ends of V and J, which lose 1 base and 4 bases respectively. What the study reported, not specific to this receptor: The amount of clinical and demographic metadata varied by source and participant and was provided uncurated.

The sequence was collected from a woman aged 25 to 45 with COVID-19, enrolled during active disease. Sequencing was carried out using peripheral blood. This chain joins TRBV7-8 to TRBJ2-7; the D gene is perhaps TRBD1, on 5 matching bases. The CDR3 sequence is CASSLETENSYEQYF. The nucleotides read TGTGCCAGCAGCTTAGAGACAGAGAATTCATACGAGCAGTACTTC.